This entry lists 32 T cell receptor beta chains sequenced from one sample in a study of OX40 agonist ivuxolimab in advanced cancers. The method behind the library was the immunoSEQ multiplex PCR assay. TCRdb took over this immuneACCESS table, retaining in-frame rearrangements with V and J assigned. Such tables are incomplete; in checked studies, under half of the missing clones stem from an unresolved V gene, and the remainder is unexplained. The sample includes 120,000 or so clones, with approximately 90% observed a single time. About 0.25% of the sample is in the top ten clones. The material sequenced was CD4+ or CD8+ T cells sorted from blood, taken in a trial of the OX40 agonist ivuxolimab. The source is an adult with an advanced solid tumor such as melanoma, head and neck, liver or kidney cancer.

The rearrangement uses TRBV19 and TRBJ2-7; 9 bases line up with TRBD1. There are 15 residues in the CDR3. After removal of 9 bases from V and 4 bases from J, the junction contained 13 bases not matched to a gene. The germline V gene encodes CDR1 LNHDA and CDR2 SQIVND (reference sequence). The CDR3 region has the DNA TGTGCCAGCCGTCCCTCTGGGACAGGGCTGTACGAGCAGTACTTC. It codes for CASRPSGTGLYEQYF.

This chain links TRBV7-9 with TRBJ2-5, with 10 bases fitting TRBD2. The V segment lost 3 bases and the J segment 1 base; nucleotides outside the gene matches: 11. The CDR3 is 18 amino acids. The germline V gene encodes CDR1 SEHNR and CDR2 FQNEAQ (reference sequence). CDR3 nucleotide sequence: TGTGCCAGCAGCTTGGGCCTAGCGGGAGCCCCTCGCCAAGAGACCCAGTACTTC. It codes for CASSLGLAGAPRQETQYF.

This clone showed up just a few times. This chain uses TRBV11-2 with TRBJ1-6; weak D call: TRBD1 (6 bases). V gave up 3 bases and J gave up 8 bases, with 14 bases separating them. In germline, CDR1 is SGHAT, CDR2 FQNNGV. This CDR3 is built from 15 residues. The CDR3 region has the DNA TGTGCCAGCAGCTTCTCGGGCAGGGGCGATTCACCCCTCCACTTT. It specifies CASSFSGRGDSPLHF.

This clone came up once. CDR3 protein: CASSQEPGLEGEQFF. The CDR3 coding sequence is TGCGCCAGCAGCCAAGAACCGGGACTAGAGGGTGAGCAGTTCTTC. The rearrangement uses TRBV4-3 and TRBJ2-1; 8 bases match TRBD2. CDR3 size: 15 residues. V lost 0 bases and J lost 9; bases outside the gene matches: 7. In germline, CDR1 is LGHNA, CDR2 YSLEER.

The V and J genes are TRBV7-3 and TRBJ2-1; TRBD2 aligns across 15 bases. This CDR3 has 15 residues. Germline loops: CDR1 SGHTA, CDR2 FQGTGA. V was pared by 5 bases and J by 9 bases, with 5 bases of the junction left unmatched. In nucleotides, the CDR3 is TGTGCCAGCAGCCTAGGACTAGCGGGAGGGGGTGAGCAGTTCTTC. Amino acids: CASSLGLAGGGEQFF.

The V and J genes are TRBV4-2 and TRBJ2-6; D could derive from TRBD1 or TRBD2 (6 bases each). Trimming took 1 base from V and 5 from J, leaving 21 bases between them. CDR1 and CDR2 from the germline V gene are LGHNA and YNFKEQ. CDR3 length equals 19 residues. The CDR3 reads CASSQVGAGLGVRANVLTF. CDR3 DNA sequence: TGTGCCAGCAGCCAAGTGGGGGCGGGGCTGGGGGTTCGGGCCAACGTCCTGACTTTC.

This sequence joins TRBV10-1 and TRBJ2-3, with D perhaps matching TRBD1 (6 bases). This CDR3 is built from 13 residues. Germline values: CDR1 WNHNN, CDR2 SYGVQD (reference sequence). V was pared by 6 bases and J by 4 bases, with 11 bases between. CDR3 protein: CASRHRVPDTQYF. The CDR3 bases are TGCGCCAGCAGGCACAGGGTCCCAGATACGCAGTATTTT.

CDR3 sequence: CASSMGVAVGYNEQFF. The DNA of the CDR3 is TGTGCCAGCAGCATGGGAGTAGCGGTAGGCTACAATGAGCAGTTCTTC. The chain uses TRBV25-1 and TRBJ2-1; D is perhaps TRBD2 (6 bases). CDR3 length equals 16 residues. With 6 bases removed from V and 3 bases from J, the gap between germline ends came to 18 bases. The germline V gene encodes CDR1 MGHDK and CDR2 SYGVNS.

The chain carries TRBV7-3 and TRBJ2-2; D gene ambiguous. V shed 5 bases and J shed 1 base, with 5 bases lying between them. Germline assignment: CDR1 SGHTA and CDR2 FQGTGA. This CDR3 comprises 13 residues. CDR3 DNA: TGTGCCAGCAGCATAATGAACACCGGGGAGCTGTTTTTT. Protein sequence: CASSIMNTGELFF.

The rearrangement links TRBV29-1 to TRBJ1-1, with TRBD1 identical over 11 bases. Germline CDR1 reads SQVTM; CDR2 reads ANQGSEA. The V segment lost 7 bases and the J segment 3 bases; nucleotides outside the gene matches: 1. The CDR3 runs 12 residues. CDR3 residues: CSGGQGDTEAFF. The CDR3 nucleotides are TGCAGCGGGGGACAGGGGGACACTGAAGCTTTCTTT.

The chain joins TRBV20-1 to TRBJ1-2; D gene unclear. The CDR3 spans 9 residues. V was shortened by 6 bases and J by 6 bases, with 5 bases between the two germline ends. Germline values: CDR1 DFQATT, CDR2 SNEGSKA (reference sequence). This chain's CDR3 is CSAEHGYTF. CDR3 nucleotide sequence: TGCAGTGCGGAGCATGGCTACACCTTC.

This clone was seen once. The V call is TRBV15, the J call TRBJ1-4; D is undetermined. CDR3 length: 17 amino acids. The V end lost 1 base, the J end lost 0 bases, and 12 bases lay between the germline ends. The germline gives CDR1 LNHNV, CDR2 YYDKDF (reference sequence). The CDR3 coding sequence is TGTGCCACCAGCAGAGGGGCCGGATTGGCAACTAATGAAAAACTGTTTTTT. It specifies CATSRGAGLATNEKLFF.

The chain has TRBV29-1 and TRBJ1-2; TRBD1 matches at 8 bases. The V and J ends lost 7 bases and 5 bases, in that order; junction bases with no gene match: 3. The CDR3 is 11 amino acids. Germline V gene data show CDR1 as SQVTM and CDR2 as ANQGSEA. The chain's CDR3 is CSGTGNYGYTF. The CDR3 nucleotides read TGCAGCGGGACAGGGAATTATGGCTACACCTTC.

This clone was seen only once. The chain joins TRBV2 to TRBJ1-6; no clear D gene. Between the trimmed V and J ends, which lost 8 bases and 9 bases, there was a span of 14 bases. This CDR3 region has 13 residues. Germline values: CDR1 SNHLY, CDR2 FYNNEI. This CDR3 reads CASLSRGFSPLHF. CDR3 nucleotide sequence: TGTGCCAGCCTTTCCCGAGGGTTTTCACCCCTCCACTTT. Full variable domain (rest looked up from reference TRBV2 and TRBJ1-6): EPEVTQTPSHQVTQMGQEVILRCVPISNHLYFYWYRQILGQKVEFLVSFYNNEISEKSEIFDDQFSVERPDGSNFTLKIRSTKLEDSAMYFCASLSRGFSPLHFGNGTRLTVT.

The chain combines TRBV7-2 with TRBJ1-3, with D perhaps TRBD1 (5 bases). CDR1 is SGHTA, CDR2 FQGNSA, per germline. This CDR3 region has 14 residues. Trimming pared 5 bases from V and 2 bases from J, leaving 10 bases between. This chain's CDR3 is CASSVRVPGNTIYF. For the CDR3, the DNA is TGTGCCAGCAGCGTCAGGGTTCCTGGAAACACCATATATTTT.

CDR3 sequence reads: CATARGDPTNEKLFF. DNA of the CDR3: TGTGCCACCGCCAGAGGAGATCCAACTAATGAAAAACTGTTTTTT. The V gene is TRBV27, the J gene TRBJ1-4; D uncertain. There are 15 residues in the CDR3. CDR1 is MNHEY and CDR2 is SMNVEV in the germline V gene (reference sequence). The V end was cut by 10 bases, the J end by 0 bases, with 15 bases between.

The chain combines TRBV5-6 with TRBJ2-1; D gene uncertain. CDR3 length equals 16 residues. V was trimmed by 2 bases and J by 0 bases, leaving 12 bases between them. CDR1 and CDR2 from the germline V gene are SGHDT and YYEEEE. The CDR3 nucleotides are TGTGCCAGCAGCTTTGTAACCAGTAGCTCCTACAATGAGCAGTTCTTC. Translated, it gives CASSFVTSSSYNEQFF.

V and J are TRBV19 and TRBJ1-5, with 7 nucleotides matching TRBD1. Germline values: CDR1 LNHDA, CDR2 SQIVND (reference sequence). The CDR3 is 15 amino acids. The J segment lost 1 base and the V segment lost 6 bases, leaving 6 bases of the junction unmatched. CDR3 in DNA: TGTGCCAGTAGCCACAGGGGTTTGAGCAATCAGCCCCAGCATTTT. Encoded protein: CASSHRGLSNQPQHF.

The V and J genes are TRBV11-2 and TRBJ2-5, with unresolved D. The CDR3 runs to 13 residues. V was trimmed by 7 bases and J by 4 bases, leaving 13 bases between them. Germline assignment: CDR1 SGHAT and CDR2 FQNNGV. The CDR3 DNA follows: TGTGCCAGCACCCCGATCGGACGAGAGACCCAGTACTTC. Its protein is CASTPIGRETQYF.

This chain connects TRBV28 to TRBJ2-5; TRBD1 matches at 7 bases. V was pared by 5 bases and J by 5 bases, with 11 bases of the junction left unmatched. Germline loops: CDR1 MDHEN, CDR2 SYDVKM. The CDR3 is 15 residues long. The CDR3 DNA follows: TGTGCCAGCAGTCTCGCGACAGGGTTGGTGGAGACCCAGTACTTC. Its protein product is CASSLATGLVETQYF.

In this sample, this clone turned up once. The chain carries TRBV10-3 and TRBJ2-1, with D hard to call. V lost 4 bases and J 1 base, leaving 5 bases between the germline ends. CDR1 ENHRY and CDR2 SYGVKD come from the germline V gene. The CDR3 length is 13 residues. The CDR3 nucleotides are TGTGCCATCAGTGGGGGATCCTACAATGAGCAGTTCTTC. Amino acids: CAISGGSYNEQFF.

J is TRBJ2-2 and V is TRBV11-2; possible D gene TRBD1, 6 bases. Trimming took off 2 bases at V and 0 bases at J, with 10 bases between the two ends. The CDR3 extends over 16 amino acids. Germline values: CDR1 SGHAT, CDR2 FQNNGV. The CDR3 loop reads CASSLQGLSNTGELFF. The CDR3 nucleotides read TGTGCCAGCAGCTTACAGGGGCTATCGAACACCGGGGAGCTGTTTTTT.

The CDR3 spells CASSQAGPVYGYTF. DNA for the CDR3: TGTGCCAGCAGCCAAGCGGGACCGGTCTATGGCTACACCTTC. V and J are TRBV14 and TRBJ1-2; D might be TRBD1 (5 bases). CDR1 is SGHDN, CDR2 FVKESK, per germline. This CDR3 has 14 amino acids. V dropped 1 base and J dropped 4 bases, with 10 bases sitting between them. Based on the CDR3 plus reference TRBV14 and TRBJ1-2, the full variable domain is EAGVTQFPSHSVIEKGQTVTLRCDPISGHDNLYWYRRVMGKEIKFLLHFVKESKQDESGMPNNRFLAERTGGTYSTLKVQPAELEDSGVYFCASSQAGPVYGYTFGSGTRLTVV.

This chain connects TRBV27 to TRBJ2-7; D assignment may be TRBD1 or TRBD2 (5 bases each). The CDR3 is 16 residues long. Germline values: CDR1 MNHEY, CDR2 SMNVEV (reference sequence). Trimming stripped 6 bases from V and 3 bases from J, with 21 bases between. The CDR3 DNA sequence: TGTGCCAGCAGATCATATTTCAGGGATGCGGGCTACGAGCAGTACTTC. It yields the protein CASRSYFRDAGYEQYF.

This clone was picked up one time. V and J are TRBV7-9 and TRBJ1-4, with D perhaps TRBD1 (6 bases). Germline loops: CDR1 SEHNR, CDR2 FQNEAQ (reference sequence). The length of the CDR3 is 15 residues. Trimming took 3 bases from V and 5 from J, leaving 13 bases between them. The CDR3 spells CASSFRGPLNEKLFF. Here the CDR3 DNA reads TGTGCCAGCAGCTTCCGGGGGCCGCTAAATGAAAAACTGTTTTTT.

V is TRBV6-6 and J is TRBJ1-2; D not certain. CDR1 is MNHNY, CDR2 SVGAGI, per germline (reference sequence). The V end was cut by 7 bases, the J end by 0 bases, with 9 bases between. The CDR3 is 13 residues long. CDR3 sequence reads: CASTISSNYGYTF. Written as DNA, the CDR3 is TGTGCCAGCACGATATCTTCTAACTATGGCTACACCTTC.

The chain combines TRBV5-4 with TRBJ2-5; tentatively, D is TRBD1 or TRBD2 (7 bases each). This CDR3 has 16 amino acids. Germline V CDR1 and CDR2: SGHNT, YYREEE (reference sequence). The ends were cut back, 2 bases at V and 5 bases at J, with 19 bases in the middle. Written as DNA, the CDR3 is TGTGCCAGCAGCTTATCTGGTCAGGGGGGGATTGAGACCCAGTACTTC. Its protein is CASSLSGQGGIETQYF.

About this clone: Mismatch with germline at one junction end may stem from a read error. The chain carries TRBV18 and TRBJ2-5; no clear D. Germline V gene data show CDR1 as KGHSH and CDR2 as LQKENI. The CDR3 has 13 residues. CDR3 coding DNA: TGTGCCAGCTCGCCACCGACAATGGAGACCCAGTACTTC. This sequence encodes CASSPPTMETQYF. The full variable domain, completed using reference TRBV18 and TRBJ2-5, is NAGVMQNPRHLVRRRGQEARLRCSPMKGHSHVYWYRQLPEEGLKFMVYLQKENIIDESGMPKERFSAEFPKEGPSILRIQQVVRGDSAAYFCASSPPTMETQYFGPGTRLLVL.

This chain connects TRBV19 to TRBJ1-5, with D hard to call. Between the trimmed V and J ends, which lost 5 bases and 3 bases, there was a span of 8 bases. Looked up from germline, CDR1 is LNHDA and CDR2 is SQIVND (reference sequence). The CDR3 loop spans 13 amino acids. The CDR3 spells CASSQGFNQPQHF. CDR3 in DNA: TGTGCCAGTAGTCAAGGATTCAATCAGCCCCAGCATTTT.

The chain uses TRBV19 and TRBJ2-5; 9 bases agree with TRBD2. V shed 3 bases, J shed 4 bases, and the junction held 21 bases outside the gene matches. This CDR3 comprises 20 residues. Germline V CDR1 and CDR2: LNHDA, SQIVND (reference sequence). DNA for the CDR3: TGTGCCAGTAGTATTAGGAGGGGGCATGTGACTAGCGGTCCCAGAGAGACCCAGTACTTC. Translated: CASSIRRGHVTSGPRETQYF.

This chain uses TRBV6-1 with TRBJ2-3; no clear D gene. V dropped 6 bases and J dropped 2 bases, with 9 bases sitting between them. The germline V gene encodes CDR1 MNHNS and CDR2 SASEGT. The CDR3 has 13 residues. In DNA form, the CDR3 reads TGTGCCAGCAGGAAGACCATCACAGATACGCAGTATTTT. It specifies CASRKTITDTQYF.

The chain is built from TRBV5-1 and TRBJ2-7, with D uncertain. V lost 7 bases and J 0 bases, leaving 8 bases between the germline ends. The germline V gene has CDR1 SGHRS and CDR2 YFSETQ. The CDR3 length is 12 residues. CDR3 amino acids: CASRHLSYEQYF. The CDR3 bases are TGCGCCAGCCGACACCTCTCCTACGAGCAGTACTTC.